This T cell receptor beta chain was identified in a study of CD8+CD57+ T cells in acquired aplastic anemia. For the study at large: Sorting CD4+ and CD8+ cells gave DNA averaging about 3.2 ug. Researchers reported that healthy donors averaged about 9.8 million reads for CD4+ cells.

About this clonotype: Its antigen is undetermined.

Genomic DNA acted as the template from which TCR beta VDJ combination and CDR3 sequence profiling were carried out. Using its own MiXCR run on the reads, TCRdb lists one record per CDR3 protein. The sample has about 110,000 distinct CDR3 sequences, roughly 51% seen once; the top ten hold approximately 32%. Study outcomes and limitations: Patients had roughly 30 CD8+ CDR3 sequences in common with controls (the shared set).

Per the germline V gene, CDR1 is LNHNV and CDR2 is YYDKDF (reference sequence). Trimming removed 0 bases at V and 2 bases at J, with 8 bases between. The CDR3 has 16 residues. The sequenced sample consisted of sorted CD4+, CD8+, or CD8+CD57+ T cells (not recorded which) from PBMCs. The V gene is TRBV15, the J gene TRBJ2-6, with D perhaps matching TRBD2 (5 bases). The clonotype originates from a human donor in good health, serving as a control. The CDR3: CATSRDPGTGANVLTF. The CDR3 region has the DNA TGTGCCACCAGCAGAGATCCGGGGACTGGGGCCAACGTCCTGACTTTC. Complete variable domain (other parts from reference TRBV15 and TRBJ2-6): DAMVIQNPRYQVTQFGKPVTLSCSQTLNHNVMYWYQQKSSQAPKLLFHYYDKDFNNEADTPDNFQSRRPNTSFCFLDIRSPGLGDTAMYLCATSRDPGTGANVLTFGAGSRLTVL.